This T cell receptor beta chain was captured in a study of T and B cells in COVID-19 patients. Study-wide results and limits: CD4+, regulatory T cell, CD8+ and sorted SARS-CoV-2-responsive or tetramer+ T cells were not yet sequenced.

To note about this clonotype: Its antigen is not identified.

BIOMED2 TRB-A/B primer pools were used in multiplex TRB PCR. TCRdb used MiXCR to reprocess the multiplex PCR reads, holding one entry per CDR3 protein. Among some 13,000 distinct CDR3 sequences, 25% were seen once, and the ten largest hold 4%. From blood, about 240-550 ng of genomic DNA served as TRB template. CDR1 is SGHTA and CDR2 is FQGNSA in the germline V gene. J gave up 8 bases and V 4 bases, and 14 bases lay outside the gene matches. The length of the CDR3 is 16 residues. The V call is TRBV7-2, the J call TRBJ2-3; TRBD1 aligns across 8 bases. Material for sequencing was blood. The clonotype was recovered from a human donor who had recovered from COVID-19. CDR3 DNA sequence: TGTGCCAGCAGCTCCCGGACAGGGAGGACATGGGGTACGCAGTATTTT. It encodes CASSSRTGRTWGTQYF.